This entry concerns a single TCR beta chain. Participants had their cohort set by participant-reported clinical history. The sample comes from a study of blood T cell repertoires in COVID-19. Study context: Sources were T cells, B-cell-depleted T cells, or PBMCs; the material itself was cDNA or gDNA.

With 0 bases removed from V and 5 bases from J, the gap between germline ends came to 10 bases. Germline V gives CDR1 GTSNPN, CDR2 SVGIG (reference sequence). This CDR3 is 13 amino acids long. The authors' processing: Nucleated cell counts were estimated from reference gene primer amplification. Produced via immunoSEQ multiplex PCR; TCRdb's table is partial and in-frame only. V and J calls and clone size come straight from that table; D and trimming were deduced from the DNA. Seen here are hundreds of thousands of clones, around nine tenths observed once, and the top ten hold 2% to 3%. The receptor's source is a man aged 55-75 years who had recovered from COVID-19. The sequenced material came from PBMCs or T cells enriched from blood (not recorded which). V gene TRBV30 combines with J gene TRBJ1-1; D ambiguous. For the CDR3, the DNA is TGTGCCTGGAGTGTTCCGGGGAAGACTGAAGCTTTCTTT. Translated: CAWSVPGKTEAFF.